This T cell receptor (beta chain) was observed in a study of T cell repertoires in cytomegalovirus infection. In the study overall: Evidence of both CMV infection and a matching HLA type came from public TCR beta signatures.

TCRdb itself ran the reads through MiXCR, one entry per CDR3 protein. The repertoire holds about 310,000 distinct CDR3 sequences, with roughly 25% as singletons. V lost 1 base, J lost 6 bases, and 13 bases lay in between. This CDR3 is built from 15 residues. From germline, CDR1 is SGHNT and CDR2 YENEEA. This clonotype was seen many times. Its antigen is unknown. The chain has TRBV11-3 and TRBJ2-1, with D possibly TRBD2 on 5 matching bases. The specimen was cultured PBMCs, collected from culture after CMV antigen stimulation. This TCR came from a human donor in good health (CMV status not recorded). Some clones in this sample may be carry-over from other donors' samples. CDR3 in DNA: TGTGCCAGCAGCTTAGGAGGGAGCCCCTCCAATGAGCAGTTCTTC. Translating it yields CASSLGGSPSNEQFF.